Included here is one TCR beta chain sequence, with context. Its target is unknown. Losses at the gene ends were 6 bases for V and 7 bases for J; bases not matched to a gene: 3. CDR3 length: 13 amino acids. CDR1 is MNHEY, CDR2 SVGAGI, per germline. A second PCR, run for about 6 to 11 cycles, used a sample-barcoded 5' primer plus a J-beta primer mix. TCRdb re-called the 5' RACE reads with MiXCR, one entry per CDR3 protein. There are 750,000 to 950,000 distinct CDR3 sequences in the sample; about 53% occur only once, and around 40% lies in the top ten. The amount of total RNA extracted per sample was at least 5.5 micrograms. The data are from a study of blood T cells in healthy people across ages. Overall study findings and caveats: Per million T cells, TCR beta diversity dropped roughly linearly as age increased.

The clonotype comes from an elderly man in good health. Material for sequencing was blood. The genes are TRBV6-5 and TRBJ1-4, with TRBD1 matching over 9 bases. The CDR3 DNA reads TGTGCCAGCAGAACAGGGGGCAGTGAAAAACTGTTTTTT. It translates to CASRTGGSEKLFF.